Below, 18 T cell receptor beta chains from the same sample are listed, as sequenced in a study of blood T cell repertoires in COVID-19. The assay was immunoSEQ multiplex PCR, and TCRdb's table has in-frame clones only and misses some. This table holds approximately 390,000 clones, approximately 88% found once. Specimen: PBMCs or T cells enriched from blood (not recorded which). These receptors were obtained from a woman between 35 and 50 years old with acute COVID-19.

This clone was seen a few times. Other DNA sequences in the sample encode the same CDR3. The chain couples TRBV4-2 to TRBJ2-2; no clear D. V lost 0 bases and J 4 bases, leaving 3 bases between the germline ends. The CDR3 consists of 13 residues. CDR1 is LGHNA and CDR2 is YNFKEQ in the germline V gene. CDR3 loop: CASSQDLTGELFF. The CDR3 bases are TGTGCCAGCAGCCAAGATCTCACCGGGGAGCTGTTTTTT.

A few counts support this clone. The chain recombines TRBV5-1 with TRBJ2-1, with 8 bases that match TRBD2. Germline V gene lookup returns CDR1 SGHRS and CDR2 YFSETQ. J gave up 0 bases and V 3 bases, and 5 bases lay outside the gene matches. This CDR3 is built from 16 residues. CDR3 region: CASSSAGASSYNEQFF. In nucleotides, the CDR3 is TGCGCCAGCAGCTCAGCGGGGGCCAGCTCCTACAATGAGCAGTTCTTC.

This chain connects TRBV29-1 to TRBJ1-1; 7 positions match TRBD1. Germline-derived CDR1 and CDR2 are SQVTM and ANQGSEA. This CDR3 has 12 amino acids. The junction had 7 bases not matched to a gene; V was cut back by 7 bases and J by 5 bases. The CDR3 DNA is TGCAGCGCCACAGGGACAGCTACTGAAGCTTTCTTT. This codes for CSATGTATEAFF.

The genes are TRBV7-2 and TRBJ1-2, with D unresolved. Trimming removed 6 bases at V and 1 base at J, with 12 bases between. This CDR3 contains 14 residues. Per germline, CDR1 SGHTA and CDR2 FQGNSA. DNA for the CDR3: TGTGCCAGCAGGAGACAAGCATTTAACTATGGCTACACCTTC. It yields the protein CASRRQAFNYGYTF.

J is TRBJ2-3 and V is TRBV9; 11 bases agree with TRBD1. V was pared by 2 bases and J by 1 base, with 9 bases of the junction left unmatched. The germline CDR1 and CDR2 sequences are SGDLS and YYNGEE. CDR3 length equals 18 residues. For the CDR3, the DNA is TGTGCCAGCAGCGTCCGGACGGCGGGACAGGGGGGCACAGATACGCAGTATTTT. Translating gives CASSVRTAGQGGTDTQYF.

This rearrangement joins TRBV19 to TRBJ1-1; no clear D gene. The CDR3 totals 15 residues. Trimming left V 0 bases short and J 3 bases short, with 11 bases between. Germline V gene data show CDR1 as LNHDA and CDR2 as SQIVND (reference sequence). The CDR3 sequence: CASSIDPGGYTEAFF. In nucleotides, the CDR3 is TGTGCCAGTAGTATAGATCCGGGTGGATACACTGAAGCTTTCTTT.

This chain links TRBV2 with TRBJ1-2, with D uncertain. Germline V CDR1 and CDR2: SNHLY, FYNNEI. This CDR3 has 11 residues. With 5 bases removed from V and 7 bases from J, the gap between germline ends came to 8 bases. The chain's CDR3 is CASSRTGGYTF. The CDR3 DNA reads TGTGCCAGCAGTCGGACTGGTGGCTACACCTTC.

The chain carries TRBV11-2 and TRBJ2-5; TRBD1 matches at 7 bases. The ends lost 1 base at V and 5 bases at J; junction bases unmatched: 7. CDR1 and CDR2 (germline): SGHAT, FQNNGV. The CDR3 is 15 residues long. The CDR3 DNA follows: TGTGCCAGCAGCTTAGTCTCAGGGGGTTGGGAGACCCAGTACTTC. Its translation: CASSLVSGGWETQYF.

The chain joins TRBV29-1 to TRBJ1-4; no definite D call. Germline loops: CDR1 SQVTM, CDR2 ANQGSEA. The CDR3 has 11 residues. V shed 1 base and J shed 8 bases, with 5 bases lying between them. CDR3 in amino acids: CSVEVQEKLFF. CDR3 sequence (DNA): TGCAGCGTTGAAGTCCAAGAAAAACTGTTTTTT.

The chain carries TRBV11-2 and TRBJ2-3, with TRBD2 identical over 9 bases. The J segment lost 5 bases and the V segment lost 6 bases, leaving 15 bases of the junction unmatched. From germline, CDR1 is SGHAT and CDR2 FQNNGV. This CDR3 is 17 amino acids long. The CDR3: CASRPRVRGGYKDTQYF. The CDR3 DNA follows: TGTGCCAGCAGACCTCGTGTGCGGGGGGGTTATAAAGATACGCAGTATTTT.

The chain combines TRBV13 with TRBJ2-3, with 7 bases that match TRBD2. With 5 bases clipped from V and 5 bases from J, the junction kept 13 bases outside the gene matches. The CDR3 contains 16 residues. Germline loops: CDR1 PRHDT, CDR2 FYEKMQ (reference sequence). The CDR3 DNA sequence: TGTGCCAGCAGCGGGAGGGACCACGACGTCCGAGATACGCAGTATTTT. Translation gives CASSGRDHDVRDTQYF. The variable domain in full, completed from reference TRBV13 and TRBJ2-3, reads AAGVIQSPRHLIKEKRETATLKCYPIPRHDTVYWYQQGPGQDPQFLISFYEKMQSDKGSIPDRFSAQQFSDYHSELNMSSLELGDSALYFCASSGRDHDVRDTQYFGPGTRLTVL.

The chain joins TRBV4-1 to TRBJ1-2, with a possible D match to TRBD1 (5 bases). CDR1 MGHRA and CDR2 YSYEKL come from the germline V gene. V dropped 5 bases and J dropped 3 bases, with 28 bases sitting between them. The CDR3 totals 19 residues. The CDR3 loop reads CASSSPVGLKGRLDYGYTF. CDR3 coding DNA: TGCGCCAGCAGCTCTCCAGTAGGCCTTAAGGGGAGGTTGGACTATGGCTACACCTTC.

The CDR3 bases are TGTGCCAGCAGCTTTGTCAGGGGTGACACTGAAGCTTTCTTT. It specifies CASSFVRGDTEAFF. The chain employs TRBV7-9 and TRBJ1-1, with D possibly TRBD1 on 6 matching bases. V was trimmed by 3 bases and J by 3 bases, leaving 11 bases between them. The V gene's germline CDR1 is SEHNR and CDR2 FQNEAQ (reference sequence). The CDR3 is made up of 14 amino acids. The complete variable domain, with remaining parts taken from reference TRBV7-9 and TRBJ1-1, reads DTGVSQNPRHKITKRGQNVTFRCDPISEHNRLYWYRQTLGQGPEFLTYFQNEAQLEKSRLLSDRFSAERPKGSFSTLEIQRTEQGDSAMYLCASSFVRGDTEAFFGQGTRLTVV.

The chain employs TRBV6-1 and TRBJ2-1, with TRBD1 matching 7 bases. CDR1 MNHNS and CDR2 SASEGT come from the germline V gene. The trim removed 4 bases at V and 2 bases at J, leaving 20 bases unmatched. The CDR3 has 20 residues. This CDR3 is CASSAPMLRQGTRPYNEQFF. The CDR3, as DNA: TGTGCCAGCAGTGCCCCAATGCTACGACAGGGCACGAGGCCCTACAATGAGCAGTTCTTC.

The chain joins TRBV19 to TRBJ1-1; D gene unclear. V lost 7 bases and J lost 6, with 18 bases in between. The CDR3 extends over 14 amino acids. Looked up from germline, CDR1 is LNHDA and CDR2 is SQIVND (reference sequence). The CDR3 loop reads CASNSLAGKSEAFF. CDR3 in DNA: TGTGCCAGTAATTCCTTGGCAGGTAAATCTGAAGCTTTCTTT.

This chain connects TRBV11-2 to TRBJ2-1; a possible D gene is TRBD2 (5 bases). This CDR3 has 17 amino acids. Germline CDR1 and CDR2: SGHAT and FQNNGV. Trimming took 5 bases from V and 0 from J, leaving 17 bases between them. The CDR3 coding sequence is TGTGCCAGCAGCGGATTAGACGGGGAGACCTCCTACAATGAGCAGTTCTTC. Translating it yields CASSGLDGETSYNEQFF.

V gene TRBV27 combines with J gene TRBJ2-7; 10 positions match TRBD2. Looked up from germline, CDR1 is MNHEY and CDR2 is SMNVEV (reference sequence). The CDR3 has 15 residues. The junction had 10 bases not matched to a gene; V was cut back by 2 bases and J by 9 bases. The CDR3 is CASSLRSGGGRWQYF. The CDR3 nucleotides read TGTGCCAGCAGTTTACGGAGCGGGGGGGGGCGTTGGCAGTACTTC.

CDR3 protein: CASSELQGVTEAFF. For the CDR3, the DNA is TGTGCCAGCAGTGAACTACAGGGAGTCACTGAAGCTTTCTTT. The chain recombines TRBV2 with TRBJ1-1; weak D call: TRBD1 (6 bases). V lost 2 bases and J lost 4, with 11 bases in between. CDR1 is SNHLY, CDR2 FYNNEI, per germline. The CDR3 loop spans 14 amino acids.